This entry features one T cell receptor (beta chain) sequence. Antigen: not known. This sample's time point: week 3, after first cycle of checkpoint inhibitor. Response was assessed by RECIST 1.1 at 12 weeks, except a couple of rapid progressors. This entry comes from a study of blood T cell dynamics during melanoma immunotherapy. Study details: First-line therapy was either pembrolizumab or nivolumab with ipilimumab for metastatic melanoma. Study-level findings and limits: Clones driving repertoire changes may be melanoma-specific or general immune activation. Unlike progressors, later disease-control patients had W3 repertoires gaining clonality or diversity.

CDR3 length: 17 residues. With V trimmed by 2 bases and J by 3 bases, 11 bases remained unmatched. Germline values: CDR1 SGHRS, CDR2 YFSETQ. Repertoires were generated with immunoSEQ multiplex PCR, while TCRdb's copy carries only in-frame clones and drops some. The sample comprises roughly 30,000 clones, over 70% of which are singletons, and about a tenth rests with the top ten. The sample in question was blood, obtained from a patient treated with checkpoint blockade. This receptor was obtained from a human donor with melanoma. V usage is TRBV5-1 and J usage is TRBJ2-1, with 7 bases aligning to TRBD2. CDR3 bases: TGCGCCAGCAGCTTTTCAACCGGGACTATACTCTACAATGAGCAGTTCTTC. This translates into CASSFSTGTILYNEQFF.